Sequencing of this TCR beta chain was carried out in a study of blood T cell repertoires in COVID-19. The overall study: From T cells, B-cell-depleted T cells, or PBMCs came the material, which was cDNA or gDNA.

TCRdb keeps only in-frame clones here, not all; method: immunoSEQ multiplex PCR. Altogether hundreds of thousands of clones are present, 85% to 90% being singletons, with the ten largest covering about 4.8%. The origin of this receptor is a man between 50 and 59 years old with acute or convalescent COVID-19. The source material was peripheral blood.

CDR3 sequence: CASSLQTRSGNTIYF. The CDR3 nucleotides are TGTGCCAGTAGCCTACAGACCCGCTCTGGAAACACCATATATTTT. The chain joins TRBV19 to TRBJ1-3; D is unclear. The CDR3 has 15 residues. With 6 bases removed from V and 0 bases from J, the gap between germline ends came to 12 bases. Per the germline V gene, CDR1 is LNHDA and CDR2 is SQIVND (reference sequence). Complete variable domain (other parts from reference TRBV19 and TRBJ1-3): DGGITQSPKYLFRKEGQNVTLSCEQNLNHDAMYWYRQDPGQGLRLIYYSQIVNDFQKGDIAEGYSVSREKKESFPLTVTSAQKNPTAFYLCASSLQTRSGNTIYFGEGSWLTVV.